This T cell receptor (beta chain) was identified during a study of T cells in Graves' hyperthyroidism and ophthalmopathy. The TCR beta CDR3 regions underwent amplification using RNA transcripts as the source. First-round RT-PCR of the TCR CDR3 relied on the HTBI primer set. In TCRdb, the multiplex PCR reads were re-called with MiXCR into one record per CDR3 protein. The sample has over 150,000 distinct CDR3 sequences, about 18% seen once. This clonotype was picked up many times. Patients aged 18 to 65 with hyperthyroidism were newly diagnosed, with duration under 2 months. The study left out patients who had uncontrolled infection, other autoimmune disease, pregnancy or lactation. Diagnoses were established using clinical symptoms, serum thyroxine and TRAb, thyroid ultrasound and orbital computed tomography. The length of the CDR3 is 14 residues. V lost 1 base and J 6 bases, leaving 11 bases between the germline ends.

Sequenced sample: blood. V and J are TRBV12-3 or TRBV12-4 and TRBJ2-3; tentative D call: TRBD1 (6 bases). The receptor was derived from a woman between 45 and 65 years old with Graves' hyperthyroidism. In DNA form, the CDR3 reads TGTGCCAGCAGTTTAGTCAGGGGCCCCGATACGCAGTATTTT. Translating it yields CASSLVRGPDTQYF.